The T cell receptor (beta chain) under discussion was sequenced for a study of T cell responses to AZD1222 COVID-19 vaccine. Study-wide points: Donors were chiefly white British, with a greater number of females, and clonal diversity was perhaps underestimated. Just a handful of AZD1222 recipients were seropositive at baseline.

Of note for this clone: What it recognizes is unknown.

TCRdb keeps only in-frame clones here, not all; method: immunoSEQ multiplex PCR. The table includes around 130,000 clones, around 90% detected once. The CDR3 spans 12 residues. Trimming removed 5 bases from V and 2 bases from J, with 5 bases in between. Germline values: CDR1 SEHNR, CDR2 FQNEAQ (reference sequence). The receptor's source is an adult who received the AZD1222 COVID-19 vaccine. The source material was peripheral blood, sampled 28 days after the second AZD1222 dose. This chain connects TRBV7-9 to TRBJ2-3; D not certain. DNA for the CDR3: TGTGCCAGCAGCCCGACCACAGATACGCAGTATTTT. Amino acid sequence: CASSPTTDTQYF.